The T cell receptor (beta chain) under discussion was sequenced for a study of cytomegalovirus exposure and HLA in healthy donors. Overall study results and limits: According to a subsequent analysis, TCR clusters identified in the first cohort showed a tendency to co-occur across the 110 or so validation repertoires.

A note on this clone: Its matching antigen is unknown.

V was clipped by 1 base and J by 5 bases; unmatched bases: 5. Germline V CDR1 and CDR2: SQVTM, ANQGSEA. CDR3 length: 14 amino acids. The donors were members of the validation cohort, which comprised 120 subjects and was separate from the first cohort of some 680 subjects. Here immunoSEQ multiplex PCR was the method, and the copy in TCRdb shows in-frame clones only, minus some. The data show roughly 60,000 clones, 92% seen once. This chain links TRBV29-1 with TRBJ1-2; 9 bases map to TRBD1. This TCR was sampled from a young woman in good health and CMV-seronegative. Sequenced input: PBMCs. CDR3 DNA: TGCAGCGTTGAAGGCCGGGGACAGGGATATGGCTACACCTTC. Its protein is CSVEGRGQGYGYTF. Variable domain in full (rest from reference TRBV29-1 and TRBJ1-2): SAVISQKPSRDICQRGTSLTIQCQVDSQVTMMFWYRQQPGQSLTLIATANQGSEATYESGFVIDKFPISRPNLTFSTLTVSNMSPEDSSIYLCSVEGRGQGYGYTFGSGTRLTVV.